This T cell receptor (beta chain) originates from a study of T cell repertoires in cytomegalovirus infection (dated by TCRdb to about 2019). Broadly, across the study: The peptide stimulations were aimed at well-studied HLA-B-restricted epitopes as well as recently identified HLA-C-restricted CMV epitopes, whose presentation resists viral immunomodulation. Donor HLA type was relevant to the analysis, because carriage of CMV infection together with the matching HLA type was indicated by public TCR beta signatures.

The CDR3 starts with the cysteine, ends with the phenylalanine, and has 16 residues. Just CDR3 DNA is preserved here, 48 bases in frame from base 1. CDR1 is given as SGHDT and CDR2 as YYEEEE, both from the germline V gene. V lost 4 bases and J lost 2 bases; the stretch between them is 16 bases long. Points on this clonotype: Its specific antigen is unknown. No much larger clone is present one base from it, and per-base qualities are unavailable.

Overall study results and their limits: The ex vivo response was dominated by HLA-C-restricted CMV-specific TCR beta clonotypes, which also provided the single most frequent clonotype in two of eight donors. Carriers of CMV infection plus the relevant HLA type were discriminated by the cumulative frequency of public TCR beta family members in the study cohort and in an independent roughly 370-donor cohort.

The sequencing machine was an Illumina HiSeq 1500. TCRdb cleaned the public reads at Q25 with fastp, built clones with MiXCR and kept in-frame beta chains. When rows share a CDR3 protein, they turn into one entry using the most common DNA and genes. Recorded for this sample are roughly 920,000 distinct CDR3 sequences; less than 40% of them occurred a single time. The top ten constitute around an eighth of the sample. The sample's treatment or condition label, decoded: in vitro stimulation with specific CMV peptide epitopes to enrich CMV-specific T cells. This clonotype was sampled from a human donor in good health (CMV status not recorded). Some clones in this sample may be carry-over from other donors' samples. The chain is assembled from TRBV5-6 and TRBJ1-5, with the D gene not confidently named. Sequenced here: cultured CD8+ T cells from PBMCs, sampled from culture after CMV antigen stimulation. The bases are TGTGCCAGCAGCCCGGGCCCGGGCGGGGGCAATCAGCCCCAGCATTTT. Translated, it gives CASSPGPGGGNQPQHF.